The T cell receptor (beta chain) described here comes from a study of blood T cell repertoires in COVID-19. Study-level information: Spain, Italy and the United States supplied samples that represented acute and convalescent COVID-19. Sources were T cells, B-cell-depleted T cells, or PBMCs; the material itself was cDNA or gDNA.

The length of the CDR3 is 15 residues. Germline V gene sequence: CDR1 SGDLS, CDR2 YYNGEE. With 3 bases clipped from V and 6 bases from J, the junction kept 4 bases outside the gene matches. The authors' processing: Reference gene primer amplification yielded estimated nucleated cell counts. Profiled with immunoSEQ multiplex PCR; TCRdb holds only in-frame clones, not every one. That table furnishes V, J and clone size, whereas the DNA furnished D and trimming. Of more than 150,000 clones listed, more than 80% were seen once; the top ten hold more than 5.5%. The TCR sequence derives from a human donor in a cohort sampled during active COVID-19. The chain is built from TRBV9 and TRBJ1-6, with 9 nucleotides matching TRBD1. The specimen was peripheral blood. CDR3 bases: TGTGCCAGCAGCGGGACAGGGGATGTTAATTCACCCCTCCACTTT. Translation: CASSGTGDVNSPLHF.